This T cell receptor (beta chain) was identified in a study of blood T cell repertoires in COVID-19. This clone was counted a single time. Produced via immunoSEQ multiplex PCR; TCRdb's table is partial and in-frame only. The sample lists roughly 170,000 clones; more than 75% were seen once. The sequenced sample consisted of peripheral blood. The source is a woman in her 50s with COVID-19, enrolled during active disease.

This CDR3 is CASSWAEGTGSYGYTF. For the CDR3, the DNA is TGTGCCAGCAGCTGGGCAGAGGGGACAGGGAGTTATGGCTACACCTTC. The rearrangement joins TRBV5-4 to TRBJ1-2, with 9 bases fitting TRBD1. The trim removed 3 bases at V and 5 bases at J, leaving 11 bases unmatched. The CDR3 sequence is 16 residues long. From germline, CDR1 is SGHNT and CDR2 YYREEE (reference sequence). Combining the CDR3 with reference TRBV5-4 and TRBJ1-2 gives the whole variable domain ETGVTQSPTHLIKTRGQQVTLRCSSQSGHNTVSWYQQALGQGPQFIFQYYREEENGRGNFPPRFSGLQFPNYSSELNVNALELDDSALYLCASSWAEGTGSYGYTFGSGTRLTVV.